The 26 T cell receptor beta chains below all came from one sample that was sequenced in a study of cytomegalovirus exposure and HLA in healthy donors. Assay: immunoSEQ multiplex PCR; the TCRdb copy retains only in-frame clones and omits some. The repertoire consists of more than 110,000 clones, with around 88% occurring once and the leading ten covering 7.5% to 10%. The sequencing input was PBMCs. The receptors come from a woman aged 18-29 years in good health and CMV-seropositive.

Concerning this clone itself: The sample contains more than one DNA sequence encoding this CDR3. The rearrangement links TRBV9 to TRBJ2-5; no clear D. V was clipped by 0 bases and J by 2 bases, with 5 bases between them. CDR1 and CDR2 from the germline V gene are SGDLS and YYNGEE. CDR3 size: 13 residues. The CDR3 nucleotides read TGTGCCAGCAGCGTAGGGCAGCAAGAGACCCAGTACTTC. Residues: CASSVGQQETQYF.

This clone appeared a single time. CDR3: CASSQTRGETQYF. CDR3 DNA: TGTGCCAGCAGCCAGACCAGGGGAGAGACCCAGTACTTC. The chain combines TRBV4-2 with TRBJ2-5, with TRBD1 as a possible D gene (6 bases). The CDR3 consists of 13 residues. Germline V CDR1 and CDR2: LGHNA, YNFKEQ. Trimming took off 3 bases at V and 4 bases at J, with 9 bases between the two ends.

The chain has TRBV18 and TRBJ1-5, with a possible D match to TRBD1 (5 bases). V was cut by 1 base and J by 5 bases, with 12 bases left in between. The CDR3 consists of 15 residues. From germline, CDR1 is KGHSH and CDR2 LQKENI. The CDR3 DNA reads as TGTGCCAGCTCACCACTGAGGGGAGGAGATCAGCCCCAGCATTTT. This encodes CASSPLRGGDQPQHF.

The chain carries TRBV10-3 and TRBJ2-1, with D unclear. CDR1 and CDR2 from the germline V gene are ENHRY and SYGVKD. V was clipped by 4 bases and J by 5 bases, with 6 bases between them. CDR3 length: 12 amino acids. CDR3 nucleotide sequence: TGTGCCATCAGTGCTATCGACAATGAGCAGTTCTTC. This gives the protein CAISAIDNEQFF.

The gene calls are TRBV9 and TRBJ2-3; D is unclear. Germline V gene lookup returns CDR1 SGDLS and CDR2 YYNGEE. The CDR3 is 14 amino acids. Trimming cost V 0 bases and J 3 bases, with 8 bases left between them. CDR3: CASSVEFLTDTQYF. Written as DNA, the CDR3 is TGTGCCAGCAGCGTAGAATTCCTAACAGATACGCAGTATTTT.

The chain carries TRBV29-1 and TRBJ2-1; 9 nucleotides align to TRBD1. Germline V CDR1 and CDR2: SQVTM, ANQGSEA. This CDR3 comprises 14 residues. Trimming at V came to 6 bases and at J to 4 bases, leaving 7 bases not matched to a gene. This chain's CDR3 is CSVLTGGNYNEQFF. The CDR3 coding sequence is TGCAGCGTCCTGACAGGGGGAAATTACAATGAGCAGTTCTTC.

The genes are TRBV10-3 and TRBJ2-5; TRBD2 agrees at 10 bases. This CDR3 comprises 16 residues. Germline CDR1 and CDR2: ENHRY and SYGVKD. With V trimmed by 7 bases and J by 5 bases, 13 bases remained unmatched. The CDR3 coding sequence is TGTGCCATCAAATATAGCGCTAGCGGGGGTGACGAGACCCAGTACTTC. It encodes CAIKYSASGGDETQYF.

The V and J genes are TRBV30 and TRBJ2-2, with no clear D. Looked up from germline, CDR1 is GTSNPN and CDR2 is SVGIG (reference sequence). This CDR3 comprises 10 residues. Between the trimmed V and J ends, which lost 5 bases and 6 bases, there was a span of 4 bases. CDR3 DNA sequence: TGTGCCTGGGACTCCGGGGAGCTGTTTTTT. Protein product: CAWDSGELFF.

In this sample, this clone turned up a few times. CDR3 sequence (DNA): TGCGCCAGCAGCTTCCAGGCCCAAGAGACCCAGTACTTC. Protein product: CASSFQAQETQYF. The chain joins TRBV5-1 to TRBJ2-5; D call uncertain. CDR3 length: 13 residues. The V gene's germline CDR1 is SGHRS and CDR2 YFSETQ. Trimming took off 2 bases at V and 1 base at J, with 6 bases between the two ends.

The gene calls are TRBV27 and TRBJ2-1; maybe TRBD2 (5 bases). The CDR3 is 13 residues long. Trimming removed 7 bases from V and 1 base from J, with 8 bases in between. Germline V CDR1 and CDR2: MNHEY, SMNVEV (reference sequence). CDR3 bases: TGTGCCAGCATGGACTGGTCCTACAATGAGCAGTTCTTC. This sequence encodes CASMDWSYNEQFF.

V gene TRBV5-1 combines with J gene TRBJ1-1; 12 bases are shared with TRBD1. The V gene end was trimmed by 5 bases and the J gene end by 3 bases; junction bases not matched to a gene: 11. Per germline, CDR1 SGHRS and CDR2 YFSETQ. The CDR3 runs to 17 residues. The CDR3 DNA reads TGCGCCAGCAGGACCGGGACAGGGGGCGGTTATCACACTGAAGCTTTCTTT. Residues: CASRTGTGGGYHTEAFF.

The CDR3 bases are TGTGCCAGCAGTGAAAGTCGGGTTTCTGGCTACACCTTC. It codes for CASSESRVSGYTF. The rearrangement uses TRBV2 and TRBJ1-2; no clear D. The CDR3 is 13 amino acids. V lost 2 bases and J lost 7, with 11 bases in between. Germline V gene data show CDR1 as SNHLY and CDR2 as FYNNEI. Drawing the rest from reference TRBV2 and TRBJ1-2, the complete variable domain is EPEVTQTPSHQVTQMGQEVILRCVPISNHLYFYWYRQILGQKVEFLVSFYNNEISEKSEIFDDQFSVERPDGSNFTLKIRSTKLEDSAMYFCASSESRVSGYTFGSGTRLTVV.

The chain combines TRBV11-2 with TRBJ2-2, with unresolved D. In germline, CDR1 is SGHAT, CDR2 FQNNGV. Deletions cut 3 bases from V and 5 bases from J, with 4 bases between. The CDR3 loop spans 12 amino acids. The CDR3 region is CASSFLTGELFF. The CDR3 region has the DNA TGTGCCAGCAGCTTCCTTACCGGGGAGCTGTTTTTT.

The chain carries TRBV10-3 and TRBJ2-3; D unresolved. This CDR3 spans 15 amino acids. The germline V gene has CDR1 ENHRY and CDR2 SYGVKD. The V gene lost 6 bases and the J gene lost 0 bases, with 13 bases spanning the gap. This chain's CDR3 is CAIRPSILSTDTQYF. The CDR3 DNA is TGTGCCATCAGACCAAGCATACTAAGCACAGATACGCAGTATTTT.

This clone is a singleton in its sample. This chain joins TRBV6-5 and TRBJ2-5, with no clear D. The V gene lost 6 bases and the J gene lost 4 bases, with 6 bases spanning the gap. From germline, CDR1 is MNHEY and CDR2 SVGAGI. CDR3 length: 11 amino acids. The CDR3 protein is CASSNRETQYF. The CDR3, as DNA: TGTGCCAGCAGCAACAGAGAGACCCAGTACTTC.

The rearrangement uses TRBV30 and TRBJ1-1, with 7 bases matching TRBD1. Germline CDR1 is GTSNPN and CDR2 is SVGIG (reference sequence). V shed 1 base and J 1 base; nucleotides not matched to a gene: 12. CDR3 length equals 17 residues. The DNA for the CDR3 is TGTGCCTGGAGTGAATTGCAGGGTGGGACAGCGAACACTGAAGCTTTCTTT. Its protein is CAWSELQGGTANTEAFF. The entire variable domain, with the rest obtained from reference TRBV30 and TRBJ1-1, is as follows: SQTIHQWPATLVQPVGSPLSLECTVEGTSNPNLYWYRQAAGRGLQLLFYSVGIGQISSEVPQNLSASRPQDRQFILSSKKLLLSDSGFYLCAWSELQGGTANTEAFFGQGTRLTVV.

V gene TRBV28 combines with J gene TRBJ2-3; TRBD2 might be the D (6 bases). Germline CDR1 reads MDHEN; CDR2 reads SYDVKM. The CDR3 loop spans 16 amino acids. V was cut by 4 bases and J by 1 base, with 15 bases left in between. Here the CDR3 DNA reads TGTGCCAGCAGTTCCAGACTAGTCCGCCGCACAGATACGCAGTATTTT. Encoded protein: CASSSRLVRRTDTQYF.

The chain carries TRBV7-8 and TRBJ2-1; D not resolved. The length of the CDR3 is 13 residues. V was clipped by 1 base and J by 5 bases, with 6 bases between them. Germline-derived CDR1 and CDR2 are SGHVS and FQNEAQ. This CDR3 reads CASSLGTDNEQFF. In nucleotides, the CDR3 is TGTGCCAGCAGCTTAGGTACGGACAATGAGCAGTTCTTC.

The chain has TRBV2 and TRBJ2-5; TRBD1 matches at 12 bases. CDR1 SNHLY and CDR2 FYNNEI come from the germline V gene. Trimming removed 5 bases from V and 3 bases from J; junction bases left unmatched: 13. This CDR3 region has 18 residues. The DNA of the CDR3 is TGTGCCAGCAGTCGGCAGGGACAGGGGGCGCGTCACAAAGAGACCCAGTACTTC. It encodes CASSRQGQGARHKETQYF.

The table lists this clone with a count of one. The V gene is TRBV5-8, the J gene TRBJ2-6; D uncertain. The germline gives CDR1 SGHTS, CDR2 YDEGEE. The CDR3 spans 16 residues. The V gene lost 3 bases and the J gene lost 2 bases, with 12 bases spanning the gap. CDR3 nucleotides: TGTGCCAGCAGCTCCTCTGGGCCGGCTGGGGCCAACGTCCTGACTTTC. Translated, it gives CASSSSGPAGANVLTF.

This clone was counted a few times. This chain's CDR3 is CASSFLTGGPYGYTF. CDR3 bases: TGTGCCAGCAGTTTCCTGACAGGTGGGCCCTATGGCTACACCTTC. This chain uses TRBV28 with TRBJ1-2; D possibly corresponds to TRBD1 (6 bases). The CDR3 loop spans 15 amino acids. CDR1 is MDHEN, CDR2 SYDVKM, per germline. Between the trimmed V and J ends, which lost 3 bases and 4 bases, there was a span of 15 bases.

The rearrangement joins TRBV6-1 to TRBJ2-7; maybe TRBD2 (6 bases). Trimming pared 2 bases from V and 2 bases from J, leaving 7 bases between. This CDR3 spans 13 amino acids. The germline CDR1 and CDR2 sequences are MNHNS and SASEGT. As DNA, the CDR3 is TGTGCCAGCAGTGAACTAGCGACCTACGAGCAGTACTTC. It encodes CASSELATYEQYF.

The chain recombines TRBV29-1 with TRBJ1-1, with D possibly being TRBD1 (6 bases). Trimming left V 0 bases short and J 6 bases short, with 11 bases between. The CDR3 runs to 13 residues. The germline gives CDR1 SQVTM, CDR2 ANQGSEA. The CDR3 nucleotides read TGCAGCGTTGAAGAAGGGGGGGTAGCTGAAGCTTTCTTT. Its protein product is CSVEEGGVAEAFF.

The chain links TRBV4-3 to TRBJ1-2, with 9 bases matching TRBD1. Germline CDR1 LGHNA, CDR2 YSLEER. J gave up 4 bases and V 6 bases, and 9 bases lay outside the gene matches. This CDR3 region has 15 residues. The CDR3 DNA reads TGCGCCAGCAGGCCCGGGACAGGGAACATCTATGGCTACACCTTC. Translated, it gives CASRPGTGNIYGYTF.

The chain carries TRBV5-4 and TRBJ1-4; D is possibly TRBD1 (5 bases). Trimming shortened V by 0 bases and J by 8 bases, and 14 bases separated the two germline ends. The CDR3 runs 15 residues. Germline loops: CDR1 SGHNT, CDR2 YYREEE (reference sequence). In DNA form, the CDR3 reads TGTGCCAGCAGCTTGGCTGGCAGGGTAGGAGAAAAACTGTTTTTT. Its protein is CASSLAGRVGEKLFF.

J is TRBJ1-4 and V is TRBV7-9, with a possible D match to TRBD1 (5 bases). Trimming removed 4 bases at V and 0 bases at J, with 9 bases between. CDR1 is SEHNR, CDR2 FQNEAQ, per germline (reference sequence). The CDR3 loop spans 15 amino acids. The CDR3 sequence is CASSYPGTTNEKLFF. CDR3 nucleotides: TGTGCCAGCAGCTACCCAGGGACAACTAATGAAAAACTGTTTTTT.